This TCR beta chain was observed in a study of CD8+CD57+ T cells in acquired aplastic anemia. Across the study: Quantities of DNA derived from sorted CD4+ and CD8+ cells averaged approximately 3 ug.

The patients chosen for sequencing had shown expansion of CD8+CD57+ cells (detected by flow cytometry). TCR beta VDJ combinations and CDR3 sequences were profiled from genomic DNA. MiXCR, run by TCRdb on the reads, gives a single entry per CDR3 protein. Among 100,000 to 150,000 distinct CDR3 sequences listed, approximately 36% were seen once. V lost 1 base, J lost 7 bases, and 11 bases lay in between. The CDR3 runs to 14 residues. Germline V gene sequence: CDR1 LNHDA, CDR2 SQIVND (reference sequence). This clonotype was observed many times. Source material: sorted CD4+, CD8+, or CD8+CD57+ T cells (not recorded which) from PBMCs. The TCR comes from a human donor with aplastic anemia. The chain is built from TRBV19 and TRBJ1-5; D gene uncertain. In DNA, the CDR3 is TGTGCCAGTAGTATAGGCGCCGGCGGCCAGCCCCAGCATTTT. Residues: CASSIGAGGQPQHF.